The 14 T cell receptor beta chains below all came from one sample that was sequenced in a study of cytomegalovirus exposure and HLA in healthy donors. 13 Jbeta primers and 60 Vbeta primers were used for the PCR. The method was immunoSEQ multiplex PCR; TCRdb's version includes in-frame clones alone and lacks a portion of them. This table has about 110,000 clones, under 85% appearing once. Sequencing was done on a sample of PBMCs. These receptors were taken from a woman aged 40 to 50 in good health and CMV-seropositive.

About this clone: The sample has other DNA sequences that encode this CDR3 too. The chain joins TRBV28 to TRBJ2-3; TRBD2 aligns across 10 bases. Losses at the gene ends were 5 bases for V and 1 base for J; bases not matched to a gene: 0. Germline loops: CDR1 MDHEN, CDR2 SYDVKM. The CDR3 contains 14 residues. CDR3 sequence: CASSLAGGTDTQYF. CDR3 bases: TGTGCCAGCAGTCTAGCGGGAGGCACAGATACGCAGTATTTT. The variable domain in full, completed from reference TRBV28 and TRBJ2-3, reads DVKVTQSSRYLVKRTGEKVFLECVQDMDHENMFWYRQDPGLGLRLIYFSYDVKMKEKGDIPEGYSVSREKKERFSLILESASTNQTSMYLCASSLAGGTDTQYFGPGTRLTVL.

The chain links TRBV6-5 to TRBJ1-6; D is unclear. V lost 8 bases and J 6 bases, leaving 8 bases between the germline ends. There are 12 residues in the CDR3. Looked up from germline, CDR1 is MNHEY and CDR2 is SVGAGI. The CDR3 loop is CASRSPNSPLHF. The CDR3 DNA follows: TGTGCCAGCCGGTCGCCTAATTCACCCCTCCACTTT.

The rearrangement links TRBV6-1 to TRBJ2-7, with 7 positions matching TRBD1. The CDR3 loop spans 14 amino acids. Germline assignment: CDR1 MNHNS and CDR2 SASEGT. With V trimmed by 4 bases and J by 7 bases, 10 bases remained unmatched. The CDR3 reads CASSVGGAHYEQYF. CDR3 nucleotide sequence: TGTGCCAGCAGTGTAGGGGGCGCCCATTATGAGCAGTACTTC.

J is TRBJ1-2 and V is TRBV27, with no clear D. The V and J ends lost 2 bases and 12 bases respectively, with 25 bases between them. This CDR3 comprises 16 residues. Germline V gene data show CDR1 as MNHEY and CDR2 as SMNVEV (reference sequence). Here the CDR3 reads CASSLTAKAPLDIDTF. The CDR3 nucleotides are TGTGCCAGCAGTTTAACCGCCAAGGCGCCTCTAGATATCGACACCTTC.

The chain joins TRBV11-2 to TRBJ1-2; tentative D call: TRBD1 (5 bases). The V gene lost 0 bases and the J gene lost 7 bases, with 6 bases spanning the gap. The CDR3 consists of 12 residues. Germline V gives CDR1 SGHAT, CDR2 FQNNGV. CDR3 nucleotide sequence: TGTGCCAGCAGCTTAGACAGGGTTGGCTACACCTTC. It is translated as CASSLDRVGYTF.

Only a few counts were recorded for this clone. DNA of the CDR3: TGTGCCAGCAGCTCACGGACTAGCGAGGTTGGAAATGAGCAGTTCTTC. Residues: CASSSRTSEVGNEQFF. The chain carries TRBV9 and TRBJ2-1, with 9 bases matching TRBD2. With V trimmed by 4 bases and J by 7 bases, 12 bases remained unmatched. This CDR3 is 16 amino acids long. Looked up from germline, CDR1 is SGDLS and CDR2 is YYNGEE.

The rearrangement joins TRBV11-2 to TRBJ2-7; 7 nucleotides agree with TRBD2. In germline, CDR1 is SGHAT, CDR2 FQNNGV. Trimming removed 5 bases from V and 4 bases from J; junction bases left unmatched: 11. The CDR3 has 15 amino acids. In DNA, the CDR3 is TGTGCCAGCAGCCTTCCCTACCTAGCGGAATACGAGCAGTACTTC. Translation: CASSLPYLAEYEQYF.

The rearrangement links TRBV7-3 to TRBJ2-1; TRBD2 agrees at 11 bases. Trimming removed 4 bases from V and 3 bases from J; junction bases left unmatched: 2. CDR3 length equals 15 residues. The V gene's germline CDR1 is SGHTA and CDR2 FQGTGA. Here the CDR3 reads CASSSGTSGYNEQFF. The CDR3 region has the DNA TGTGCCAGCAGCTCCGGGACTAGCGGCTACAATGAGCAGTTCTTC.

This clone was picked up a small number of times. The chain carries TRBV27 and TRBJ2-2; the match to TRBD1 covers 10 bases. Germline trimming cut 8 bases from V and 4 bases from J; bases unmatched to any gene: 4. Per germline, CDR1 MNHEY and CDR2 SMNVEV (reference sequence). This CDR3 has 14 amino acids. In DNA, the CDR3 is TGTGCCAGCTCGGACAGGGGGACCACCGGGGAGCTGTTTTTT. Amino acid sequence: CASSDRGTTGELFF.

The chain is built from TRBV6-5 and TRBJ1-1, with TRBD1 identical over 7 bases. The germline CDR1 and CDR2 sequences are MNHEY and SVGAGI. This CDR3 comprises 14 residues. J lost 0 bases, V lost 6 bases, and 4 bases had no gene match. CDR3 DNA sequence: TGTGCCAGCAGCCCAGGGGGTTTGAACACTGAAGCTTTCTTT. This sequence encodes CASSPGGLNTEAFF.

The chain recombines TRBV4-3 with TRBJ2-2; 10 nucleotides agree with TRBD1. In germline, CDR1 is LGHNA, CDR2 YSLEER. After removal of 3 bases from V and 8 bases from J, the junction contained 6 bases not matched to a gene. The CDR3 runs 15 residues. CDR3 protein: CASSQGQGRGGELFF. The CDR3 coding sequence is TGCGCCAGCAGCCAGGGACAGGGGAGAGGGGGGGAGCTGTTTTTT.

This chain connects TRBV9 to TRBJ2-1; a weak D match, TRBD2 (5 bases). The germline V and J ends were trimmed by 4 bases and 0 bases, with 14 bases remaining between them. Germline V lookup: CDR1 SGDLS, CDR2 YYNGEE. This CDR3 contains 16 residues. DNA for the CDR3: TGTGCCAGCAGCCCTCCCTCGGGGAGCTCCTACAATGAGCAGTTCTTC. Its protein is CASSPPSGSSYNEQFF.

The V gene is TRBV2, the J gene TRBJ2-5; TRBD2 aligns across 7 bases. With 4 bases clipped from V and 2 bases from J, the junction kept 4 bases outside the gene matches. The CDR3 totals 14 residues. The germline CDR1 and CDR2 sequences are SNHLY and FYNNEI. CDR3 region: CASSVTSAQETQYF. CDR3 DNA: TGTGCCAGCAGTGTCACTAGCGCACAAGAGACCCAGTACTTC.

In its sample, this clone was seen a few times. This chain connects TRBV5-4 to TRBJ2-4; 9 bases match TRBD2. V was pared by 0 bases and J by 7 bases, with 5 bases of the junction left unmatched. In germline, CDR1 is SGHNT, CDR2 YYREEE (reference sequence). CDR3 length equals 15 residues. CDR3 loop: CASSLGSSGENIQYF. In nucleotides, the CDR3 is TGTGCCAGCAGCTTGGGTTCTAGCGGGGAGAACATTCAGTACTTC.